This T cell receptor beta chain was documented in a study of cytomegalovirus exposure and HLA in healthy donors. Study findings and constraints: The study listed roughly 160 cytomegalovirus-associated TCR beta chains. A few CMV-associated chains were confirmed in vitro to be specific for CMV antigens.

V gave up 5 bases and J gave up 3 bases; unmatched junction bases: 9. The CDR3 length is 15 residues. CDR1 is SGHTA, CDR2 FQGNSA, per germline. Turning to this clone: Its cognate antigen is unknown.

TCRdb keeps only in-frame clones here, not all; method: immunoSEQ multiplex PCR. The repertoire consists of under 60,000 clones, with about nine tenths occurring once and the leading ten covering over 6.5%. This receptor was obtained from a woman between 25 and 40 years old in good health and CMV-seronegative. The rearrangement uses TRBV7-2 and TRBJ2-7; TRBD1 matches at 8 bases. Sequencing input: PBMCs. The chain's CDR3 is CASSPQGAINYEQYF. CDR3 DNA: TGTGCCAGCAGCCCCCAGGGGGCTATAAACTACGAGCAGTACTTC.